This T cell receptor beta chain is from a study of monozygotic twins with inflammatory bowel disease. Study results and limitations: Differing T cell subtypes remained indistinguishable. Support was lacking for any single strong IBD-associated signal or clonotype.

Per donor, under 3 ml of blood was collected and frozen. UMIs containing a 6-nucleotide sample barcode were added via template switching. TCRdb re-called the 5' RACE reads and gives one entry per CDR3 protein, without DNA. With about 450,000 distinct CDR3 sequences in the sample, the ten largest clones hold about 2.6%. Germline V gene lookup returns CDR1 SGHRS and CDR2 YFSETQ. The CDR3 has 16 residues. On this clonotype: Antigen specificity is unknown.

The sequenced sample consisted of blood. The receptor's source is a human donor with ulcerative colitis or Crohn's disease, or a healthy co-twin of an affected twin (not recorded which). The chain links TRBV5-1 to TRBJ2-1; TCRdb gives TRBD1 as the D gene, but with no DNA this cannot be confirmed. The CDR3: CASSPGGGNSYNEQFF.